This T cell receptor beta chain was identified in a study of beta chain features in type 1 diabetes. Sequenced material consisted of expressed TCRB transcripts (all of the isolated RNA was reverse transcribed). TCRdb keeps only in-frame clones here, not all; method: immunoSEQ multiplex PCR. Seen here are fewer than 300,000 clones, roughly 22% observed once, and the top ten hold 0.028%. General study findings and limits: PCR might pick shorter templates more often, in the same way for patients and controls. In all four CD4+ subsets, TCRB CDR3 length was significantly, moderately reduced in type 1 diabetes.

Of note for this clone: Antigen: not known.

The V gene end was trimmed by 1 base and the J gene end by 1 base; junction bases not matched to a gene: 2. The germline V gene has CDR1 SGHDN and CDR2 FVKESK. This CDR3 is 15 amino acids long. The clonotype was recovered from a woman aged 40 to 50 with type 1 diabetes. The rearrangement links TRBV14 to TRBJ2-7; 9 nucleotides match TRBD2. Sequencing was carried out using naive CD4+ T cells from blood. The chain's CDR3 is CASSQGTSASYEQYF. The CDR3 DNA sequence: TGTGCCAGCAGCCAAGGGACTAGCGCTTCCTACGAGCAGTACTTC.